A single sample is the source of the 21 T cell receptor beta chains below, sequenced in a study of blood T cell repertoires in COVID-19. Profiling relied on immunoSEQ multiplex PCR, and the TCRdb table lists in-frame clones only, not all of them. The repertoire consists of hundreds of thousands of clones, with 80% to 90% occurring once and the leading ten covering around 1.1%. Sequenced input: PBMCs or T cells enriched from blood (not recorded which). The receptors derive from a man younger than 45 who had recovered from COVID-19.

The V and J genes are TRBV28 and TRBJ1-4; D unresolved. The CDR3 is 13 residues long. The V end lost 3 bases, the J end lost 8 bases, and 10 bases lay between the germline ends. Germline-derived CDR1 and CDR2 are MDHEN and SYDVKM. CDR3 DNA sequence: TGTGCCAGCAGTTTCGGCAGGCTCGAAAAACTGTTTTTT. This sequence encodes CASSFGRLEKLFF. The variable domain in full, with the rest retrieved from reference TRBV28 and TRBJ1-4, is DVKVTQSSRYLVKRTGEKVFLECVQDMDHENMFWYRQDPGLGLRLIYFSYDVKMKEKGDIPEGYSVSREKKERFSLILESASTNQTSMYLCASSFGRLEKLFFGSGTQLSVL.

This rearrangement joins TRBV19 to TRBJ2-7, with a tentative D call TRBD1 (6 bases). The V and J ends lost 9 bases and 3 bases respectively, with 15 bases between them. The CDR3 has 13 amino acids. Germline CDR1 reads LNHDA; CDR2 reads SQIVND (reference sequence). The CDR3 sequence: CASRDIVNYEQYF. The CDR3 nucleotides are TGTGCCAGCCGGGACATCGTCAACTACGAGCAGTACTTC.

The CDR3 nucleotides read TGCGCCAGCAGCCAAGCGATGGTTGGACTGGTCGGCGATGAGCAGTTCTTC. Translating it yields CASSQAMVGLVGDEQFF. The chain joins TRBV4-1 to TRBJ2-1, with D perhaps TRBD2 (5 bases). This CDR3 comprises 17 residues. Between the trimmed V and J ends, which lost 1 base and 8 bases, there was a span of 21 bases. CDR1 MGHRA and CDR2 YSYEKL come from the germline V gene.

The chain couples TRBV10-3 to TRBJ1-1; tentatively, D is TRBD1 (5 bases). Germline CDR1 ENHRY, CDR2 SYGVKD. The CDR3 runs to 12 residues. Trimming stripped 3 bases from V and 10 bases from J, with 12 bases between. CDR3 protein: CAISEGQGSAFF. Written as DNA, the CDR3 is TGTGCCATCAGTGAAGGGCAGGGATCAGCTTTCTTT.

This chain's CDR3 is CASSTPGQGPDTQYF. Written as DNA, the CDR3 is TGTGCCAGCAGCACCCCGGGACAGGGGCCAGATACGCAGTATTTT. The chain has TRBV6-5 and TRBJ2-3; TRBD1 matches at 10 bases. The CDR3 extends over 15 amino acids. Per the germline V gene, CDR1 is MNHEY and CDR2 is SVGAGI. V trimming: 6 bases; J trimming: 4 bases; junction bases outside the gene matches: 7.

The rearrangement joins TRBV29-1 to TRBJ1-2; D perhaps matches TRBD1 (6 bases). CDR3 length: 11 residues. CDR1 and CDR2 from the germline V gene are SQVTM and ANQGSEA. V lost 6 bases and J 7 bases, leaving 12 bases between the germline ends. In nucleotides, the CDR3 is TGCAGCGTCTACAGGGATGGTGGCTACACCTTC. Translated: CSVYRDGGYTF. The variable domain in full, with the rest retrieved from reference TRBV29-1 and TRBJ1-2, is SAVISQKPSRDICQRGTSLTIQCQVDSQVTMMFWYRQQPGQSLTLIATANQGSEATYESGFVIDKFPISRPNLTFSTLTVSNMSPEDSSIYLCSVYRDGGYTFGSGTRLTVV.

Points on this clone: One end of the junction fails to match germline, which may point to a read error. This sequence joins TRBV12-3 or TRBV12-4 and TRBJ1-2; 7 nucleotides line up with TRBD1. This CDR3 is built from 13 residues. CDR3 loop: CASSLGQLYRYTF. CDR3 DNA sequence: TGTGCCAGCAGTTTGGGACAGCTCTATCGCTACACCTTC.

The CDR3 DNA is TGTGCCAGCAGCGCGAGAGGGGGGAACACTGAAGCTTTCTTT. Translated, it gives CASSARGGNTEAFF. The chain is built from TRBV7-9 and TRBJ1-1; D possibly corresponds to TRBD1 (6 bases). The CDR3 length is 14 residues. CDR1 is SEHNR, CDR2 FQNEAQ, per germline (reference sequence). V lost 5 bases and J lost 1, with 11 bases in between.

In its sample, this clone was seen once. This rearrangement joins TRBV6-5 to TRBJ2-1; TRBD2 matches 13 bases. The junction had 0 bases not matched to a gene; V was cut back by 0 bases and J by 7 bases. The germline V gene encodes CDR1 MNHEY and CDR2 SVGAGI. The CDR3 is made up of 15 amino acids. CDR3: CASSYSLAGGNEQFF. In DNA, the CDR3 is TGTGCCAGCAGTTACTCACTAGCGGGAGGGAATGAGCAGTTCTTC.

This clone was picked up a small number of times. The CDR3 spells CASSQSGWEPQHF. The CDR3 bases are TGCGCCAGCAGCCAGAGCGGGTGGGAGCCCCAGCATTTT. The gene calls are TRBV4-1 and TRBJ1-5; D is ambiguous. This CDR3 spans 13 amino acids. V was pared by 3 bases and J by 8 bases, with 11 bases between. Germline V lookup: CDR1 MGHRA, CDR2 YSYEKL.

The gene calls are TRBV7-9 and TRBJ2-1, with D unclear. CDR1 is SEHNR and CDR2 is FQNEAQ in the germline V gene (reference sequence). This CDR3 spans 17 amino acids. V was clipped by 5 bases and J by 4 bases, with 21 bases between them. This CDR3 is CASSPRLDREVYNEQFF. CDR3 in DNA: TGTGCCAGCAGCCCCAGACTCGACCGTGAGGTTTACAATGAGCAGTTCTTC.

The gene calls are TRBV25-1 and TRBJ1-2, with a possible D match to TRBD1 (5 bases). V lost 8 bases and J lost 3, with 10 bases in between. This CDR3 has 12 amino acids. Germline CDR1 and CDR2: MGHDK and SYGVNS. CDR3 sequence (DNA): TGTGCCAGCTCTATAGGGGACTATGGCTACACCTTC. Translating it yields CASSIGDYGYTF.

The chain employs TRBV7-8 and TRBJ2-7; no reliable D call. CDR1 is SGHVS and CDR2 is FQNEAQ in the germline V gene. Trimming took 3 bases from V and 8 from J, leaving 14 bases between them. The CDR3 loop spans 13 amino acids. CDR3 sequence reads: CASSFSDSTKQYF. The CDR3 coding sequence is TGTGCCAGCAGCTTCTCAGACTCTACGAAGCAGTACTTC.

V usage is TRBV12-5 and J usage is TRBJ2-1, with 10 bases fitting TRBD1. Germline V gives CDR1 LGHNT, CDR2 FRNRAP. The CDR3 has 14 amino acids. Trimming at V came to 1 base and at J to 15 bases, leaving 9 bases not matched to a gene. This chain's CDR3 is CASGLAGQGTNRFF. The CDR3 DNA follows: TGTGCTAGTGGTTTGGCGGGACAGGGGACGAATAGGTTCTTC.

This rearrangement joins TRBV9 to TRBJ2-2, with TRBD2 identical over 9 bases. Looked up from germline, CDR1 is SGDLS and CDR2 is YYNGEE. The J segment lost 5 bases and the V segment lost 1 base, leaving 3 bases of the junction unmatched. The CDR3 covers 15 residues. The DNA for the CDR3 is TGTGCCAGCAGCGTATCTAGCGGGACAACCGGGGAGCTGTTTTTT. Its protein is CASSVSSGTTGELFF.

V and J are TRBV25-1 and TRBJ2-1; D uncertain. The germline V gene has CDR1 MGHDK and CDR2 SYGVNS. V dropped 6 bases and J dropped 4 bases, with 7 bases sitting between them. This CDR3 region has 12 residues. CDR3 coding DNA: TGTGCCAGCAGAGCGCTTTACAATGAGCAGTTCTTC. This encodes CASRALYNEQFF.

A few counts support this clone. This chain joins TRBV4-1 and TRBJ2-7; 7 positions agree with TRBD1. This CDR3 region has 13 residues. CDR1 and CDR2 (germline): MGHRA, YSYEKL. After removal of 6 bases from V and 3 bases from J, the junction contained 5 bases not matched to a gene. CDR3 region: CASSVGQNYEQYF. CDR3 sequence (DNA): TGCGCCAGCAGTGTGGGACAGAACTACGAGCAGTACTTC.

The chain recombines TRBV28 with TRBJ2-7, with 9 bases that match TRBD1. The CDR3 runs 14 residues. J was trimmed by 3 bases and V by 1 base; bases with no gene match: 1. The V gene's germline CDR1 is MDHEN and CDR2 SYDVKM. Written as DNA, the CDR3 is TGTGCCAGCAGTTTATTGGACAGGGGCTACGAGCAGTACTTC. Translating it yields CASSLLDRGYEQYF.

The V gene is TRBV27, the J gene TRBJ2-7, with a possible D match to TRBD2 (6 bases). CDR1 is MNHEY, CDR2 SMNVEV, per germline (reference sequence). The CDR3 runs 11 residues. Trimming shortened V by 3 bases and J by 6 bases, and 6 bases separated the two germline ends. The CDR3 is CASSLGGEQYF. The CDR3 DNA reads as TGTGCCAGCAGTTTGGGAGGCGAGCAGTACTTC.

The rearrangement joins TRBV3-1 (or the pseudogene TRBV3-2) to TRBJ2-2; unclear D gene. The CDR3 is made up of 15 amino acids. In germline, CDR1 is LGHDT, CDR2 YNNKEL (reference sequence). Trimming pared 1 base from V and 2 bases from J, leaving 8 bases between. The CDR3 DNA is TGTGCCAGCAGCCAAGTCCCCAGAAACACCGGGGAGCTGTTTTTT. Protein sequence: CASSQVPRNTGELFF.

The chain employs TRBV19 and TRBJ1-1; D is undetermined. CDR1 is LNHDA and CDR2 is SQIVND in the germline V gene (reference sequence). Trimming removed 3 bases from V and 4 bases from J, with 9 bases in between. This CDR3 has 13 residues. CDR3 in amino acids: CASSMPVATEAFF. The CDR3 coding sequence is TGTGCCAGTAGTATGCCCGTGGCCACTGAAGCTTTCTTT.